This T cell receptor (beta chain) stems from a study of persistence of HIV-infected CD4 T cells. Study details: A median of roughly 8 years of suppressive ART preceded sampling.

The stimulus was an HIV-1 Gag 15-mer peptide pool, 0.9 to 1 ug/peptide/mL. CD40L-negative CD69-negative CD45RO-high memory CD4+ T cells were sorted as populations depleted of antigen-responding cells. The CDR3 length is 15 residues. Per germline, CDR1 SGHDN and CDR2 FVKESK. V was clipped by 3 bases and J by 4 bases, with 15 bases between them. Sequencing used immunoSEQ version 4 in survey mode. Libraries were prepared by immunoSEQ multiplex PCR; TCRdb keeps only in-frame clonotypes and omits some of them. Among tens of thousands of clones listed, about four fifths were seen once. On this clone itself: Antigen unknown.

The chain is built from TRBV14 and TRBJ2-5; D is ambiguous. The sample was CD4+ T cells sorted from PBMCs after roughly 19-hour stimulation, taken from a patient who received antiretroviral therapy. This receptor was taken from an adult woman with HIV who was CMV-seropositive. The CDR3: CASSQLWVDLETQYF. In DNA, the CDR3 is TGTGCCAGCAGCCAGCTATGGGTTGATCTAGAGACCCAGTACTTC.